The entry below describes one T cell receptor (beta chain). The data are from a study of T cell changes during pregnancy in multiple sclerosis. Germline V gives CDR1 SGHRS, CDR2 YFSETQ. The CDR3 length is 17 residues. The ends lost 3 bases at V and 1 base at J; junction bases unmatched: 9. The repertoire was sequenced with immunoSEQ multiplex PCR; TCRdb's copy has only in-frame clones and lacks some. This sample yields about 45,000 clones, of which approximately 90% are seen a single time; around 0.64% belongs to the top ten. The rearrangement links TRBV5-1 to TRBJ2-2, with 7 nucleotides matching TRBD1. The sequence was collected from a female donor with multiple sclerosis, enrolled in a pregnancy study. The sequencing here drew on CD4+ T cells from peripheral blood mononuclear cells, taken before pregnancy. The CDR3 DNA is TGCGCCAGCAGCTGGCCCCGGAGGACAGGGAACACCGGGGAGCTGTTTTTT. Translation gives CASSWPRRTGNTGELFF.